This entry concerns a single T cell receptor (beta chain). The protocol was immunoSEQ multiplex PCR, while the TCRdb copy is restricted to in-frame clones and leaves out a portion. The profile covers roughly 70,000 clones, with almost 95% appearing a single time and roughly 0.4% taken by the ten largest. The record originates from a study of technical replicates of blood from several donors. The germline V and J ends were trimmed by 5 bases and 0 bases, with 15 bases remaining between them. This CDR3 has 15 residues. Germline V gene sequence: CDR1 SGHRS, CDR2 YFSETQ. Material for sequencing was T cells isolated from PBMCs. The chain has TRBV5-1 and TRBJ2-7; a possible D gene is TRBD2 (6 bases). This receptor was taken from a human donor in good health. CDR3 in DNA: TGCGCCAGCAGTGGTCCGGGGGAGAGCTCCTACGAGCAGTACTTC. Translating it yields CASSGPGESSYEQYF.